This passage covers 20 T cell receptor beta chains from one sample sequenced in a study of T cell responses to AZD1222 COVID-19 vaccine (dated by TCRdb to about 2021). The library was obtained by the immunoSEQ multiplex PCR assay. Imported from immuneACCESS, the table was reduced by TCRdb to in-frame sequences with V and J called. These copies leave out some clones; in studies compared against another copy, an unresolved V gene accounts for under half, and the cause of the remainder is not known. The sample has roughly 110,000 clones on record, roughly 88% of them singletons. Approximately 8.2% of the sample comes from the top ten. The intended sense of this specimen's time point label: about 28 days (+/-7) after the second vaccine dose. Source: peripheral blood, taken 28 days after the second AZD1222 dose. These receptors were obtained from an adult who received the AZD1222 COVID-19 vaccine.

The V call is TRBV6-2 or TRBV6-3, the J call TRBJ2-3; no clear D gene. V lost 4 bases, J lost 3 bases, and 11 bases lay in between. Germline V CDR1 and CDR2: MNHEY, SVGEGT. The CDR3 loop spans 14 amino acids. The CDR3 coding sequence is TGTGCCAGCAGTTCCGGGTTTTTTACAGATACGCAGTATTTT. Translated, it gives CASSSGFFTDTQYF.

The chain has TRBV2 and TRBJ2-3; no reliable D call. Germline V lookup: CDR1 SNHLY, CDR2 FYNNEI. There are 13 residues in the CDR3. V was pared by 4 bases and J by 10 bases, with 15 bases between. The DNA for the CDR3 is TGTGCCAGCAGTGGAAGAGCCCCCCAGGCGCAGTATTTT. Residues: CASSGRAPQAQYF.

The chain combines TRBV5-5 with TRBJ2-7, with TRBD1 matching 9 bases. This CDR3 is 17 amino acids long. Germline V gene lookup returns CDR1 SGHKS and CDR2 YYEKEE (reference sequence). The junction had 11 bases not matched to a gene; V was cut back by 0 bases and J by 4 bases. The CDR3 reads CASSLATTGQGTYEQYF. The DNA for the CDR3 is TGTGCCAGCAGCTTGGCCACCACAGGACAGGGGACTTACGAGCAGTACTTC.

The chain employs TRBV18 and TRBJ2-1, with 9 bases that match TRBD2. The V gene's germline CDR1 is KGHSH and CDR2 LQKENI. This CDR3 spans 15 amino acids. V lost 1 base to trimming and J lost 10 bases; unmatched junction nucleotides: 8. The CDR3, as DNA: TGTGCCAGCTCACCACTTCCGACTAGCGGAGGAGAGCAGTTCTTC. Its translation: CASSPLPTSGGEQFF. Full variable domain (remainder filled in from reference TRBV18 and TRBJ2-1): NAGVMQNPRHLVRRRGQEARLRCSPMKGHSHVYWYRQLPEEGLKFMVYLQKENIIDESGMPKERFSAEFPKEGPSILRIQQVVRGDSAAYFCASSPLPTSGGEQFFGPGTRLTVL.

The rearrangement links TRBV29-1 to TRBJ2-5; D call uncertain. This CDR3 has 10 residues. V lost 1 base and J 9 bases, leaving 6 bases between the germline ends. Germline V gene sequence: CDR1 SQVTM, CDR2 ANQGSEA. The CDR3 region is CSVEGAAQYF. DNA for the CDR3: TGCAGCGTTGAAGGCGCGGCCCAGTACTTC.

This CDR3 is CASSLHAPDNSPLHF. CDR3 sequence (DNA): TGTGCCAGCAGCTTACATGCCCCGGACAATTCACCCCTCCACTTT. The chain recombines TRBV7-9 with TRBJ1-6; D call uncertain. CDR1 and CDR2 (germline): SEHNR, FQNEAQ (reference sequence). This CDR3 comprises 15 residues. Trimming stripped 2 bases from V and 7 bases from J, with 12 bases between.

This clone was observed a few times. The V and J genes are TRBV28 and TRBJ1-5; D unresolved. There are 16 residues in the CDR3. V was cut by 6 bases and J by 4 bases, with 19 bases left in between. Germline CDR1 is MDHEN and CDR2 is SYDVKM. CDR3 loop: CASRTPARRENQPQHF. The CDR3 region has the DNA TGTGCCAGCAGAACCCCCGCTCGACGGGAGAATCAGCCCCAGCATTTT.

CDR3 sequence reads: CASSPGALAGELFF. The CDR3 nucleotides are TGTGCCAGCAGTCCCGGGGCTCTTGCCGGGGAGCTGTTTTTT. The V gene is TRBV27, the J gene TRBJ2-2; perhaps D is TRBD1 or TRBD2 (5 bases each). CDR3 size: 14 residues. The V and J ends lost 5 bases and 6 bases respectively, with 13 bases between them. The germline CDR1 and CDR2 sequences are MNHEY and SMNVEV (reference sequence).

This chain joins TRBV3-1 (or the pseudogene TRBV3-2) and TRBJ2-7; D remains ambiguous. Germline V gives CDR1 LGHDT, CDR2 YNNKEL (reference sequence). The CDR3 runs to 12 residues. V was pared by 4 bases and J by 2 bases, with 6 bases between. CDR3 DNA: TGTGCCAGCAGCCGTGGAGCCTACGAGCAGTACTTC. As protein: CASSRGAYEQYF.

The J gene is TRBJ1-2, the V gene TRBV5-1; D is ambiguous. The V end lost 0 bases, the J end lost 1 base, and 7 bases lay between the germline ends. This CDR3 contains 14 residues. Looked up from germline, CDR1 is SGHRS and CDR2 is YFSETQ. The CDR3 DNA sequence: TGCGCCAGCAGCTTGGTATCAAGTAACTATGGCTACACCTTC. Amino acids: CASSLVSSNYGYTF. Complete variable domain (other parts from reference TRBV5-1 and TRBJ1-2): KAGVTQTPRYLIKTRGQQVTLSCSPISGHRSVSWYQQTPGQGLQFLFEYFSETQRNKGNFPGRFSGRQFSNSRSEMNVSTLELGDSALYLCASSLVSSNYGYTFGSGTRLTVV.

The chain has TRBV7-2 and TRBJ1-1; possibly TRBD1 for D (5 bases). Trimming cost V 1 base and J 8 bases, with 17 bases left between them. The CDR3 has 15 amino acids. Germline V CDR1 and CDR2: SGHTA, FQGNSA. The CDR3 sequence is CASSLGRNVWGEAFF. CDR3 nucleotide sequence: TGTGCCAGCAGCTTAGGGAGGAACGTTTGGGGGGAAGCTTTCTTT. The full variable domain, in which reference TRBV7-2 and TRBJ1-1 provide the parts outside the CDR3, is GAGVSQSPSNKVTEKGKDVELRCDPISGHTALYWYRQSLGQGLEFLIYFQGNSAPDKSGLPSDRFSAERTGGSVSTLTIQRTQQEDSAVYLCASSLGRNVWGEAFFGQGTRLTVV.

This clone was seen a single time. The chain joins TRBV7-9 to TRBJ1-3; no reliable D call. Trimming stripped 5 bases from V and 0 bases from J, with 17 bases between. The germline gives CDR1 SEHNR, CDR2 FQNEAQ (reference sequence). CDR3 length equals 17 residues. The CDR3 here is CASSGDVGLTSGNTIYF. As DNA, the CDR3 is TGTGCCAGCAGCGGAGACGTTGGGCTTACCTCTGGAAACACCATATATTTT.

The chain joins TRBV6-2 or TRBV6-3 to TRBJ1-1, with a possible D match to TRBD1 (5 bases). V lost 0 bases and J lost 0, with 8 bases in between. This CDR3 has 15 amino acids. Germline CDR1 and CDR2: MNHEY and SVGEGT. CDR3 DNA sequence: TGTGCCAGCAGTTACTCGAGACAGCTGAACACTGAAGCTTTCTTT. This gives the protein CASSYSRQLNTEAFF.

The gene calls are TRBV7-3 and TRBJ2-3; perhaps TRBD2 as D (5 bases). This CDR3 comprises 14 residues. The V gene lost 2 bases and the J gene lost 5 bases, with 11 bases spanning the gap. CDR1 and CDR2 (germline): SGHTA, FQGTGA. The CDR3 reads CASSLGWAGDTQYF. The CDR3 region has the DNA TGTGCCAGCAGCTTAGGGTGGGCGGGAGATACGCAGTATTTT.

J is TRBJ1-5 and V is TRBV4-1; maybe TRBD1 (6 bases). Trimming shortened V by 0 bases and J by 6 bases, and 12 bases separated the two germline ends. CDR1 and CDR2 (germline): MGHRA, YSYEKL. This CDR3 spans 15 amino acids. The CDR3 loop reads CASSQDGGLGQPQHF. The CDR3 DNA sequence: TGCGCCAGCAGCCAAGATGGGGGGCTCGGTCAGCCCCAGCATTTT.

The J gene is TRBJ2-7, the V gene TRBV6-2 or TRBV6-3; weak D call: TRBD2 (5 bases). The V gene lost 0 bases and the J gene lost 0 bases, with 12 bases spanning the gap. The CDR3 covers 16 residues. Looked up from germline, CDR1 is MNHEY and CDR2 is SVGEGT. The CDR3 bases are TGTGCCAGCAGTTACTCGATACCTAGCCGCTCCTACGAGCAGTACTTC. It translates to CASSYSIPSRSYEQYF.

CDR3 residues: CASSLVPLAGGSNTGELFF. In DNA, the CDR3 is TGTGCCAGCAGCTTAGTACCCCTAGCGGGGGGCTCGAACACCGGGGAGCTGTTTTTT. V usage is TRBV11-3 and J usage is TRBJ2-2; TRBD2 aligns across 11 bases. The CDR3 runs 19 residues. Germline trimming cut 1 base from V and 0 bases from J; bases unmatched to any gene: 7. Germline V CDR1 and CDR2: SGHNT, YENEEA.

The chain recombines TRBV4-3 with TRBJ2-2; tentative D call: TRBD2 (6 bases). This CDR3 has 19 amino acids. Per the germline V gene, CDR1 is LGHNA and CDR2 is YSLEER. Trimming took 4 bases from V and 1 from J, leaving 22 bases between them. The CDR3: CASSPLGGRAYQNTGELFF. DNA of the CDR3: TGCGCCAGCAGCCCCCTGGGGGGACGAGCTTATCAGAACACCGGGGAGCTGTTTTTT.

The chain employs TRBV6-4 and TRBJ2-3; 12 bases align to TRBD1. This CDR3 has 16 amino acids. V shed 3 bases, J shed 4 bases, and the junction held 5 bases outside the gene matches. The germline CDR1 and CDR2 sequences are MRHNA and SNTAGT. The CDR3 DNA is TGTGCCAGCAGTGAGACCGGGACAGGGGGCGCAGATACGCAGTATTTT. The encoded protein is CASSETGTGGADTQYF.

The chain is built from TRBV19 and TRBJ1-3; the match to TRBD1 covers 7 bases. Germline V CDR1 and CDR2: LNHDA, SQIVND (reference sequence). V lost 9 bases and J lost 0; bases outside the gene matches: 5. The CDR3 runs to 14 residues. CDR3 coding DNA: TGTGCCAGCTCACAGGGGTTCTCTGGAAACACCATATATTTT. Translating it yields CASSQGFSGNTIYF.